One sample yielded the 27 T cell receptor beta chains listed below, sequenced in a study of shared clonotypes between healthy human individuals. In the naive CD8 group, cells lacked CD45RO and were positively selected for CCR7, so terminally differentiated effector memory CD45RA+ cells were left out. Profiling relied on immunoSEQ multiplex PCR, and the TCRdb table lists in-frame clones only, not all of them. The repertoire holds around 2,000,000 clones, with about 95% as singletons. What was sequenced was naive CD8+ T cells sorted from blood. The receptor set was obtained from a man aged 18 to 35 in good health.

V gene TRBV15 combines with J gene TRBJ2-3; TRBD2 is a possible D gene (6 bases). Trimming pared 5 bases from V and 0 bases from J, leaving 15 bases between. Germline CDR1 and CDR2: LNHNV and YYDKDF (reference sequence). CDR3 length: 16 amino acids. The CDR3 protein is CATSLNSGLSTDTQYF. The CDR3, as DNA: TGTGCCACCAGCCTAAACAGCGGGTTGAGCACAGATACGCAGTATTTT.

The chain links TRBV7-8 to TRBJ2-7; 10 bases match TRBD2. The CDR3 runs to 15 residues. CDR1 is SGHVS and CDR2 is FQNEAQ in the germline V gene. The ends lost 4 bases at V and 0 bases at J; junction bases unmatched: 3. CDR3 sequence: CASSSWTSGSYEQYF. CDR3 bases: TGTGCCAGCAGCTCATGGACTAGCGGCTCCTACGAGCAGTACTTC.

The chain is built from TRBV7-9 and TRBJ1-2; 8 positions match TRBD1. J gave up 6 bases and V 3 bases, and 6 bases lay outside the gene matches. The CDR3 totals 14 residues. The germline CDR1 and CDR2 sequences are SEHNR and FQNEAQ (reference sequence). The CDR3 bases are TGTGCCAGCAGCTTGGGGACAGGTTCTGATGGCTACACCTTC. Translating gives CASSLGTGSDGYTF.

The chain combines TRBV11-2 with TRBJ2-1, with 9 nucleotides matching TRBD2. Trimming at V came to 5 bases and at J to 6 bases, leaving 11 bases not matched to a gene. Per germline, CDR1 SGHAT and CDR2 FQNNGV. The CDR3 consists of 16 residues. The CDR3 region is CASSIGGGALINEQFF. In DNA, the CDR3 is TGTGCCAGCAGCATCGGCGGGGGGGCCTTAATCAATGAGCAGTTCTTC.

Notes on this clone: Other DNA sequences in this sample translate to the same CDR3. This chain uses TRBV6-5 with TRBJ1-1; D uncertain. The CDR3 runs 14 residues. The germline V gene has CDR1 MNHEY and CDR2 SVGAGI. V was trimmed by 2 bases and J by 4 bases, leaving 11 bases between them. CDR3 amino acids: CASSYGRGSTEAFF. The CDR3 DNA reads TGTGCCAGCAGTTACGGGCGAGGTAGCACTGAAGCTTTCTTT.

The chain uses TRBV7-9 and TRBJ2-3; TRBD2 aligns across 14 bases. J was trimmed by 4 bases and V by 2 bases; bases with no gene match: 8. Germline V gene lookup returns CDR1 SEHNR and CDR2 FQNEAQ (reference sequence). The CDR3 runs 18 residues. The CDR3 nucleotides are TGTGCCAGCAGCTTACCCACCGGGACTAGCGGGAGAGCAGATACGCAGTATTTT. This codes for CASSLPTGTSGRADTQYF. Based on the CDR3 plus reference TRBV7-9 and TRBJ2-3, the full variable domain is DTGVSQNPRHKITKRGQNVTFRCDPISEHNRLYWYRQTLGQGPEFLTYFQNEAQLEKSRLLSDRFSAERPKGSFSTLEIQRTEQGDSAMYLCASSLPTGTSGRADTQYFGPGTRLTVL.

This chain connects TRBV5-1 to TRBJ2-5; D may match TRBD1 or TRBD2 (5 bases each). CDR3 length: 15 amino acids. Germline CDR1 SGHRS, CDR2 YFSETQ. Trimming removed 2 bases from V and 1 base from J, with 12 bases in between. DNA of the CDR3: TGCGCCAGCAGCTTATCGGGACGTAGCCAAGAGACCCAGTACTTC. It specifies CASSLSGRSQETQYF.

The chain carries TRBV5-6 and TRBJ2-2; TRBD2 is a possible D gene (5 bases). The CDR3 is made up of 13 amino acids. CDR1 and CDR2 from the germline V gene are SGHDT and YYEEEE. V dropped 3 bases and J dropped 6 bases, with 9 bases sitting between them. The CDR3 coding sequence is TGTGCCAGCAGCTACGGGAATGCCGGGGAGCTGTTTTTT. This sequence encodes CASSYGNAGELFF.

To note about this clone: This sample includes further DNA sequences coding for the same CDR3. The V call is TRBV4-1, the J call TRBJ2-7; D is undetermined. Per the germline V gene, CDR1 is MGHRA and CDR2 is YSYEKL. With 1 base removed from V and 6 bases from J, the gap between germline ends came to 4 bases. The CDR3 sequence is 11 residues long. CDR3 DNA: TGCGCCAGCAGCCAAGGGCCCGAGCAGTACTTC. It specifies CASSQGPEQYF.

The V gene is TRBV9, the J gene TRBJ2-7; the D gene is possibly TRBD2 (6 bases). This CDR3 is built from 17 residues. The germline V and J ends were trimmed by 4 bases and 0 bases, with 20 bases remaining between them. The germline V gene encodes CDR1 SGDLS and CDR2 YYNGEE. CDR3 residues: CASSPFVAGTSSYEQYF. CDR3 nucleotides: TGTGCCAGCAGCCCTTTTGTTGCGGGGACCAGCTCCTACGAGCAGTACTTC.

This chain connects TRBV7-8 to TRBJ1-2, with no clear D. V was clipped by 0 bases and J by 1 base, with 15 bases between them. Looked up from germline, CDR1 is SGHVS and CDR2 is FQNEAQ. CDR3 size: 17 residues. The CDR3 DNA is TGTGCCAGCAGCTTAGCAACCAGAGAAACAAGTAACTATGGCTACACCTTC. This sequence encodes CASSLATRETSNYGYTF.

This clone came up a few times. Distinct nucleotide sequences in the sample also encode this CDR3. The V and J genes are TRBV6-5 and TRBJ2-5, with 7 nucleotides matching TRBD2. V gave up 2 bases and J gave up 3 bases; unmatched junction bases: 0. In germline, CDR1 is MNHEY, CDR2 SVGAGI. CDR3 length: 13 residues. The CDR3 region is CASSYGGEETQYF. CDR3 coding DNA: TGTGCCAGCAGTTACGGGGGGGAAGAGACCCAGTACTTC.

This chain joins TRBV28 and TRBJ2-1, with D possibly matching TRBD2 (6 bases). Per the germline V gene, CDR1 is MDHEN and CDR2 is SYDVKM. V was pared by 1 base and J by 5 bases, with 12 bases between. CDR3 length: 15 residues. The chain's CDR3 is CASSLYSGGDNEQFF. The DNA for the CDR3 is TGTGCCAGCAGTTTATACAGTGGAGGGGACAATGAGCAGTTCTTC.

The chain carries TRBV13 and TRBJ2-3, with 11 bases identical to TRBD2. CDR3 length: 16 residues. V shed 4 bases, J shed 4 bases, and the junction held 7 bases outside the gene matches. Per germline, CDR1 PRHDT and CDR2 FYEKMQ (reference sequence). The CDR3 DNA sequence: TGTGCCAGCAGCTCCCGACTAGCGGGGCCCTCAGATACGCAGTATTTT. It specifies CASSSRLAGPSDTQYF.

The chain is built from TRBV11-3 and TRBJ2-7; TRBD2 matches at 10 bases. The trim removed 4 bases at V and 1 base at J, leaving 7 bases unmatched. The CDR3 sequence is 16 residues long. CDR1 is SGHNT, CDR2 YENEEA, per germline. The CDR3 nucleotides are TGTGCCAGCAGCTCCCGGCTAGCGGGGGTTTCCTACGAGCAGTACTTC. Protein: CASSSRLAGVSYEQYF.

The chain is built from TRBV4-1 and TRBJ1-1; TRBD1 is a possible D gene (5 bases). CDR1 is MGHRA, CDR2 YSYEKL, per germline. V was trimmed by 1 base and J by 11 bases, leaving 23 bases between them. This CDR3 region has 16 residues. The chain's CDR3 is CASSQVKGRGDQRAFF. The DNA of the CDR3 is TGCGCCAGCAGCCAAGTCAAAGGCCGCGGGGACCAACGGGCTTTCTTT.

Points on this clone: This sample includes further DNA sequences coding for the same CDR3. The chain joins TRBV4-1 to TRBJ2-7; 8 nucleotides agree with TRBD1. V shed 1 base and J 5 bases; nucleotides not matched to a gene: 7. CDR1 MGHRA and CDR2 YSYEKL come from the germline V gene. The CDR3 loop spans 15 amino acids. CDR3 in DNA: TGCGCCAGCAGCCAAGCGGGGACAGGAAGCCACGAGCAGTACTTC. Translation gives CASSQAGTGSHEQYF.

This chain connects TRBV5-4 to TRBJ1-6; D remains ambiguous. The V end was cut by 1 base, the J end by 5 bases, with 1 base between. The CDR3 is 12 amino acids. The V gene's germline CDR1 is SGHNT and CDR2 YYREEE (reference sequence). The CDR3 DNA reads TGTGCCAGCAGCTTGAATAATTCACCCCTCCACTTT. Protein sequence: CASSLNNSPLHF.

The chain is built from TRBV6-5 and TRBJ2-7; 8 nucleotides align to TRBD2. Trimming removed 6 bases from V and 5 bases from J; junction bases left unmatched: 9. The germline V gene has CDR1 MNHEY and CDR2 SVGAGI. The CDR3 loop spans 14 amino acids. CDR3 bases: TGTGCCAGCAGGATCGGGGGGGAGAACCACGAGCAGTACTTC. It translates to CASRIGGENHEQYF.

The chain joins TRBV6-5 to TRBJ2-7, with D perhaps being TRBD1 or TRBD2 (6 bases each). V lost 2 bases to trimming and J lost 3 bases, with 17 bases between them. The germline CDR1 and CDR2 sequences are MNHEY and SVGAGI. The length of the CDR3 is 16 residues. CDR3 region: CASSYEGGGRYYEQYF. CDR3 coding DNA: TGTGCCAGCAGTTACGAAGGGGGAGGACGGTACTACGAGCAGTACTTC.

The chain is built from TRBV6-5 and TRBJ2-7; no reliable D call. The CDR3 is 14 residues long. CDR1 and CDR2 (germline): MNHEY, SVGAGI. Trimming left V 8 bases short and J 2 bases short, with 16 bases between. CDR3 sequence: CASQPYLGPYEQYF. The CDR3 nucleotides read TGTGCCAGCCAGCCGTACCTAGGGCCCTACGAGCAGTACTTC.

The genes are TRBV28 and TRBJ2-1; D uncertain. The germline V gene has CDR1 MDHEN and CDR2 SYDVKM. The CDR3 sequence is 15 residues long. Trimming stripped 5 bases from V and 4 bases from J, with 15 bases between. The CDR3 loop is CASSLNNEAYNEQFF. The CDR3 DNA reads TGTGCCAGCAGTCTCAATAACGAGGCATACAATGAGCAGTTCTTC.

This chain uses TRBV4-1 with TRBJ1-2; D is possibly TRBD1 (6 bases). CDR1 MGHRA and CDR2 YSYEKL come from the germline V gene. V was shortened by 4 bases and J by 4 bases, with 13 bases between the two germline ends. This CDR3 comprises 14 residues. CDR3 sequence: CASSPTTGIYGYTF. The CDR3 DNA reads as TGCGCCAGCAGCCCCACTACAGGGATCTATGGCTACACCTTC.

The CDR3 sequence: CASSFTSGNEQYF. CDR3 sequence (DNA): TGCGCCAGCAGCTTCACTAGCGGGAACGAGCAGTACTTC. This sequence joins TRBV5-1 and TRBJ2-7, with TRBD2 matching 10 bases. The CDR3 has 13 amino acids. The germline gives CDR1 SGHRS, CDR2 YFSETQ. V shed 2 bases, J shed 5 bases, and the junction held 1 base outside the gene matches.

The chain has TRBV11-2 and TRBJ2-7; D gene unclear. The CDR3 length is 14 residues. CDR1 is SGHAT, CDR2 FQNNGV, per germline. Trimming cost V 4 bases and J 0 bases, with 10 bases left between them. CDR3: CASSYTKSSYEQYF. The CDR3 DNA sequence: TGTGCCAGCAGCTACACAAAAAGCTCCTACGAGCAGTACTTC.

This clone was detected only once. CDR3 amino acids: CASSRGTLSYEQYF. CDR3 in DNA: TGTGCCAGCAGCCGAGGGACACTAAGCTACGAGCAGTACTTC. V gene TRBV27 combines with J gene TRBJ2-7; possible D gene TRBD1, 6 bases. Germline-derived CDR1 and CDR2 are MNHEY and SMNVEV (reference sequence). The CDR3 sequence is 14 residues long. Trimming shortened V by 6 bases and J by 3 bases, and 15 bases separated the two germline ends.

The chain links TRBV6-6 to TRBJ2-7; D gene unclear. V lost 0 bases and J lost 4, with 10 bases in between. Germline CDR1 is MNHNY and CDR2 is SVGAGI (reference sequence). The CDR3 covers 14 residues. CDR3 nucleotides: TGTGCCAGCAGTTACTCTGAGCCTCGTTACGAGCAGTACTTC. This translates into CASSYSEPRYEQYF.